This TCR beta chain was documented in a study of blood T cell repertoires in COVID-19 (dated by TCRdb to about 2020). Some background on the complete study: Samples covering the acute and convalescent phases of COVID-19 were provided by collaborators in the United States, Italy and Spain. Deeply sampled blood TCRbeta repertoires from subjects exposed to, actively infected with, or recovered from COVID-19 were included in the dataset. Where available, HLA class I and class II types were obtained from metadata supplied by the sample provider rather than from assay-based typing. A de-identified subject ID, COVID-19 status, age in years and sex were almost always included in the sample metadata. A freely available public database, intended as a resource for researchers studying the immune response to SARS-CoV-2, is where the repertoires were released. Samples were obtained from the ongoing ImmuneRACE study (first 160 participants) and from over 1,000 subjects provided by 6 global collaborators. The material from the prospective study consisted of cDNA or gDNA derived from T cells, B-cell-depleted T cells, or PBMCs.

Collaborating institutions collected whole blood in K2EDTA tubes following their own protocols. Collaborator samples were shipped for TCRbeta analysis as frozen whole blood, isolated PBMCs, or DNA extracted from either sample type. Of note for this clone: The target of this receptor is not known. Base-call qualities are not available, and no considerably larger clone is one nucleotide away.

For CDR1 and CDR2, the germline V gene lists MDHEN and SYDVKM. V and J are truncated by 6 bases and 1 base respectively, leaving an intervening sequence of 12 bases. The CDR3 runs 14 amino acids, cysteine and phenylalanine included. Only the CDR3 region is kept as DNA, spanning 42 bases read in frame from base 1. The research as a whole found: How much clinical and demographic metadata was included differed by source and by participant, and the metadata was provided uncurated.

TCRbeta CDR3 regions were amplified from genomic DNA by means of the immunoSEQ Assay, a bias-controlled multiplex PCR. Per the source publication's procedure: The number of nucleated cells in each sample was estimated by amplification of reference gene primers within the assay. To quantify the absolute abundance of each unique TCRbeta CDR3 rearrangement, sequence reads were collapsed and filtered. For each sample, productive Simpson clonality was calculated by taking the square root of Simpson's diversity index across productive rearrangements. The immuneACCESS repertoire file appears here via TCRdb, limited to in-frame rearrangements. These files lack a portion of the clones; in checked studies, under half of the deficit traces to unresolved V genes, and the cause of the others is not known. V and J calls and clone size come straight from that table; D and trimming were deduced from the DNA. This sample lists over 150,000 clones; roughly 80% were detected once. The leading ten clones occupy 6% to 8.5% of the sample.

The clonotype was recovered from a human donor in a cohort sampled during active COVID-19. Sequencing was performed on peripheral blood. Recombination connected TRBV28 to TRBJ2-5, and the D gene may be TRBD1, 6 bases matching. The sequence in DNA is TGTGCCAGCAGCCGTGGACAGCTCCAAGAGACCCAGTACTTC. It encodes CASSRGQLQETQYF.